These T cell receptor beta chains were read from a single sample in a study of Ad26.COV2.S vaccination and SARS-CoV-2 variants. The data were produced by immunoSEQ multiplex PCR, yet TCRdb's version contains in-frame clones alone and is incomplete. Here the sample spans 380,000 or so clones, 70% to 90% being singletons. Sequencing was performed on peripheral blood, taken in a trial of Ad26.COV2.S vaccine versus placebo. The receptors shown here come from a person between 18 and 59 years old who received the Ad26.COV2.S COVID-19 vaccine or a placebo. The CDR3 runs from the conserved cysteine through the conserved F or W. A D gene is named only where the DNA matches it firmly. Size is omitted from some rows. Given values are once, few, many or a class for expanded clones.

V	D	J	size	CDR3	DNA
TRBV28	TRBD2	TRBJ2-3	-	CASKIPGLGGTDTQYF	TGTGCCAGTAAAATTCCGGGACTAGGGGGCACAGATACGCAGTATTTT
TRBV7-9	-	TRBJ1-1	-	CASSDPRAGFLTSTEAFF	TGTGCCAGCAGCGATCCCCGGGCAGGGTTTTTGACTAGCACTGAAGCTTTCTTT
TRBV29-1	-	TRBJ2-6	-	CSVESFTVSGANVLTF	TGCAGCGTTGAATCATTTACGGTCTCTGGGGCCAACGTCCTGACTTTC
TRBV19	-	TRBJ2-1	-	CASTEGSSYNEQFF	TGTGCCAGTACCGAGGGATCTTCCTACAATGAGCAGTTCTTC
TRBV7-9	TRBD1	TRBJ1-2	-	CASSWIRQGLNYGYTF	TGTGCCAGCAGCTGGATCCGACAGGGCCTTAACTATGGCTACACCTTC
TRBV18	-	TRBJ1-4	-	CASSTSGLSNEKLFF	TGTGCCAGCTCCACCTCTGGACTGTCGAATGAAAAACTGTTTTTT
TRBV6-5	-	TRBJ2-3	-	CASSYDRPTDTQYF	TGTGCCAGCAGTTACGACAGACCGACAGATACGCAGTATTTT
TRBV20-1	-	TRBJ1-1	-	CSASRQGPEAFF	TGCAGTGCTAGTCGGCAGGGCCCTGAAGCTTTCTTT
TRBV18	TRBD1	TRBJ1-1	-	CASSPPGQGFTEAFF	TGTGCCAGCTCACCACCGGGACAGGGGTTCACTGAAGCTTTCTTT
TRBV28	-	TRBJ1-1	-	CASSSPHMNTEAFF	TGTGCCAGCAGTTCACCTCACATGAACACTGAAGCTTTCTTT
TRBV18	TRBD1	TRBJ1-2	-	CASSLLPGQGALYGYTF	TGTGCCAGCTCACTTCTACCGGGACAGGGGGCTCTTTATGGCTACACCTTC
TRBV7-2	TRBD2	TRBJ2-1	-	CASRKAGYSYNEQFF	TGTGCCAGCAGAAAAGCGGGGTACTCCTACAATGAGCAGTTCTTC
TRBV27	-	TRBJ1-1	once	CASSPRGTEAFF	TGTGCCAGCAGCCCTCGGGGGACTGAAGCTTTCTTT
TRBV2	TRBD1	TRBJ1-2	-	CAISAGTGAYGYTF	TGTGCCATTTCGGCGGGGACAGGGGCCTATGGCTACACCTTC
TRBV6-2/TRBV6-3	-	TRBJ1-5	few	CASSYESGSNQPQHF	TGTGCCAGCAGTTACGAGTCAGGTAGCAATCAGCCCCAGCATTTT
TRBV24-1	TRBD1	TRBJ2-5	-	CATSDDRGSGETQYF	TGTGCCACCAGTGACGACAGGGGTTCTGGAGAGACCCAGTACTTC
TRBV7-9	-	TRBJ2-7	-	CASSRGGYEQYF	TGTGCCAGCAGCCGAGGCGGGTACGAGCAGTACTTC
TRBV18	TRBD2	TRBJ2-7	-	CASSTNSGTGAVYEQYF	TGTGCCAGCTCAACAAATAGCGGGACTGGTGCGGTCTACGAGCAGTACTTC
TRBV9	-	TRBJ2-1	-	CASSVDNEQFF	TGTGCCAGCAGCGTAGACAATGAGCAGTTCTTC
TRBV28	TRBD1	TRBJ1-4	-	CASSSGTGNEKLFF	TGTGCCAGCAGCTCCGGGACAGGGAATGAAAAACTGTTTTTT
TRBV7-9	TRBD2	TRBJ2-3	-	CAPGEGDRQYF	TGTGCCCCCGGGGAGGGAGACAGGCAGTATTTT
TRBV24-1	TRBD2	TRBJ2-1	-	CATSDPGTSESYNEQFF	TGTGCCACCAGTGATCCCGGGACTAGCGAGTCCTACAATGAGCAGTTCTTC
TRBV4-3	-	TRBJ2-7	few	CASSQELSGSGSYEQYF	TGCGCCAGCAGCCAAGAACTCTCGGGATCCGGGTCCTACGAGCAGTACTTC
TRBV10-3	-	TRBJ2-7	once	CAISESSGGREQYF	TGTGCCATCAGTGAGTCGAGTGGGGGACGCGAGCAGTACTTC
TRBV10-2	-	TRBJ1-4	-	CASSDRTSANEKLFF	TGCGCCAGCAGTGATAGGACCTCGGCTAATGAAAAACTGTTTTTT
TRBV27	-	TRBJ2-7	-	CASSLAPGAYEQYF	TGTGCCAGCAGTTTAGCTCCGGGGGCATACGAGCAGTACTTC
TRBV30	-	TRBJ1-5	-	CAWSSTVDNQPQHF	TGTGCCTGGAGCTCGACTGTGGACAATCAGCCCCAGCATTTT
TRBV7-9	-	TRBJ2-1	-	CASSPSIEQFF	TGTGCCAGCAGCCCTAGTATTGAGCAGTTCTTC
TRBV30	-	TRBJ2-7	few	CAWTREFGQYF	TGTGCCTGGACCCGCGAATTCGGGCAGTACTTC